Below are 24 T cell receptor beta chains sequenced from a single sample in a study of shared clonotypes between healthy human individuals. The data were produced by immunoSEQ multiplex PCR, yet TCRdb's version contains in-frame clones alone and is incomplete. The sample records some 2,000,000 clones, under 97% being singletons. The specimen was naive CD4+ T cells sorted from blood. Subset in this sample: CD45RA+ positively selected. These receptor sequences come from a man aged 18 to 29 in good health.

Remarks on this clone: The germline gene is not matched at one end of the junction; a read error may be the cause. The chain combines TRBV6-1 with TRBJ1-6; weak D call: TRBD1 (6 bases). Germline lookup yields CDR1 MNHNS and CDR2 SASEGT. The CDR3 has 19 residues. CDR3 residues: CACRERTEKRRVGNSPLHF. For the CDR3, the DNA is TGTGCCTGCAGGGAAAGGACAGAGAAGCGTAGGGTCGGGAATTCACCCCTCCACTTT.

V gene TRBV10-1 combines with J gene TRBJ1-4, with D maybe TRBD1 (6 bases). V was clipped by 3 bases and J by 5 bases, with 10 bases between them. The CDR3 contains 14 residues. Germline CDR1 and CDR2: WNHNN and SYGVQD (reference sequence). CDR3 sequence (DNA): TGCGCCAGCAGTGAAGGGGGGCTAAATGAAAAACTGTTTTTT. This encodes CASSEGGLNEKLFF.

The chain recombines TRBV5-1 with TRBJ2-1, with 8 bases matching TRBD1. With V trimmed by 6 bases and J by 1 base, 9 bases remained unmatched. Germline V gives CDR1 SGHRS, CDR2 YFSETQ. The CDR3 contains 16 residues. In DNA form, the CDR3 reads TGCGCCAGCAACTCCGGGACAGGCCGATCCTACAATGAGCAGTTCTTC. Translating gives CASNSGTGRSYNEQFF.

This rearrangement joins TRBV2 to TRBJ2-3, with 9 nucleotides matching TRBD2. The CDR3 is 15 amino acids. Losses at the gene ends were 5 bases for V and 5 bases for J; bases not matched to a gene: 8. Looked up from germline, CDR1 is SNHLY and CDR2 is FYNNEI. The CDR3 nucleotides read TGTGCCAGCAGTTACTTAGCGGGAGCTGTAGATACGCAGTATTTT. Translation gives CASSYLAGAVDTQYF.

This chain links TRBV7-9 with TRBJ1-4; D is unresolved. Per the germline V gene, CDR1 is SEHNR and CDR2 is FQNEAQ (reference sequence). Trimming cost V 1 base and J 1 base, with 4 bases left between them. The CDR3 extends over 14 amino acids. CDR3: CASSLVGTNEKLFF. The CDR3 DNA is TGTGCCAGCAGCTTAGTTGGAACTAATGAAAAACTGTTTTTT.

This clone has only one observation. The J gene is TRBJ2-3, the V gene TRBV9; a possible D gene is TRBD1 (5 bases). CDR3 length equals 15 residues. From germline, CDR1 is SGDLS and CDR2 YYNGEE. Trimming removed 4 bases from V and 0 bases from J, with 12 bases in between. The CDR3 nucleotides read TGTGCCAGCAGCCGCGACAGCTCTAGCACAGATACGCAGTATTTT. Translating it yields CASSRDSSSTDTQYF.

A note on this clone: Other DNA sequences in the sample encode the same CDR3. The chain joins TRBV18 to TRBJ2-7; TRBD2 matches 11 bases. Germline V gives CDR1 KGHSH, CDR2 LQKENI. CDR3 length equals 13 residues. The trim removed 2 bases at V and 7 bases at J, leaving 1 base unmatched. CDR3 amino acids: CASSPRLAGEQYF. The DNA for the CDR3 is TGTGCCAGCTCACCAAGACTAGCGGGGGAGCAGTACTTC.

The chain links TRBV19 to TRBJ2-7; D remains unclear. Trimming cost V 5 bases and J 5 bases, with 7 bases left between them. Germline V gene data show CDR1 as LNHDA and CDR2 as SQIVND (reference sequence). The CDR3 is made up of 11 amino acids. CDR3 loop: CASSLSNEQYF. Here the CDR3 DNA reads TGTGCCAGTAGTTTGAGCAACGAGCAGTACTTC.

The chain couples TRBV28 to TRBJ1-2; 7 bases are a match to TRBD1. From germline, CDR1 is MDHEN and CDR2 SYDVKM. V lost 4 bases, J lost 5 bases, and 7 bases stayed unmatched. The CDR3 totals 14 residues. For the CDR3, the DNA is TGTGCCAGCAGTTCCCTGACAGGGAATTATGGCTACACCTTC. Protein product: CASSSLTGNYGYTF.

The DNA for the CDR3 is TGCGCCAGCAGCCAAGGACAGGGCTACTACGAGCAGTACTTC. Encoded protein: CASSQGQGYYEQYF. The gene calls are TRBV4-3 and TRBJ2-7; 7 bases align to TRBD1. With V trimmed by 1 base and J by 3 bases, 3 bases remained unmatched. This CDR3 has 14 amino acids. CDR1 and CDR2 from the germline V gene are LGHNA and YSLEER.

The gene calls are TRBV4-2 and TRBJ1-3, with D possibly TRBD1 on 5 matching bases. The CDR3 totals 15 residues. Germline values: CDR1 LGHNA, CDR2 YNFKEQ. Trimming removed 1 base at V and 3 bases at J, with 10 bases between. CDR3 sequence reads: CASSQVGGDGNTIYF. As DNA, the CDR3 is TGTGCCAGCAGCCAAGTCGGAGGGGATGGAAACACCATATATTTT.

The rearrangement joins TRBV6-5 to TRBJ1-2, with D unclear. V lost 5 bases and J 7 bases, leaving 11 bases between the germline ends. This CDR3 comprises 12 residues. Germline CDR1 is MNHEY and CDR2 is SVGAGI. CDR3 sequence (DNA): TGTGCCAGCAGTAAGGACGATGGTGGCTACACCTTC. It specifies CASSKDDGGYTF.

The V gene is TRBV29-1, the J gene TRBJ1-1, with a weak D call TRBD1 (6 bases). The V and J ends lost 4 bases and 6 bases respectively, with 15 bases between them. CDR3 length: 13 residues. CDR1 is SQVTM and CDR2 is ANQGSEA in the germline V gene. The chain's CDR3 is CSVVVRGAAEAFF. CDR3 DNA: TGCAGCGTTGTGGTCAGGGGTGCGGCTGAAGCTTTCTTT.

With regard to this clone: The sample contains more than one DNA sequence encoding this CDR3. The chain is built from TRBV6-5 and TRBJ2-7; TRBD1 matches at 9 bases. J lost 6 bases, V lost 4 bases, and 1 base had no gene match. Per the germline V gene, CDR1 is MNHEY and CDR2 is SVGAGI. The CDR3 is 12 amino acids. This CDR3 is CASSSTGGEQYF. The CDR3 DNA sequence: TGTGCCAGCAGTTCGACAGGGGGCGAGCAGTACTTC.

The chain has TRBV5-6 and TRBJ2-1; tentative D call: TRBD2 (6 bases). Trimming shortened V by 7 bases and J by 3 bases, and 14 bases separated the two germline ends. Germline CDR1 reads SGHDT; CDR2 reads YYEEEE. There are 14 residues in the CDR3. CDR3 region: CASHSGTYYNEQFF. The DNA of the CDR3 is TGTGCCAGCCATAGCGGTACTTACTACAATGAGCAGTTCTTC.

The J gene is TRBJ1-5, the V gene TRBV5-6; D possibly corresponds to TRBD1 (5 bases). The germline CDR1 and CDR2 sequences are SGHDT and YYEEEE. The V end was cut by 4 bases, the J end by 6 bases, with 17 bases between. This CDR3 is 15 amino acids long. CDR3 residues: CASSRGLSPPQPQHF. CDR3 in DNA: TGTGCCAGCAGCAGGGGACTGAGTCCTCCTCAGCCCCAGCATTTT. Looking up the rest from reference TRBV5-6 and TRBJ1-5 gives the full variable domain: DAGVTQSPTHLIKTRGQQVTLRCSPKSGHDTVSWYQQALGQGPQFIFQYYEEEERQRGNFPDRFSGHQFPNYSSELNVNALLLGDSALYLCASSRGLSPPQPQHFGDGTRLSIL.

This rearrangement joins TRBV4-1 to TRBJ2-7; no firm D call. This CDR3 has 13 residues. From germline, CDR1 is MGHRA and CDR2 YSYEKL. The V and J ends lost 1 base and 3 bases respectively, with 7 bases between them. CDR3 DNA: TGCGCCAGCAGCCAAGGGTCGGGCTACGAGCAGTACTTC. It yields the protein CASSQGSGYEQYF.

The V gene is TRBV6-1, the J gene TRBJ2-5; no clear D. The CDR3 runs to 16 residues. The germline V gene encodes CDR1 MNHNS and CDR2 SASEGT. V lost 1 base, J lost 1 base, and 13 bases lay in between. This CDR3 is CASSEGVPWAQETQYF. The CDR3 nucleotides read TGTGCCAGCAGTGAAGGGGTCCCGTGGGCCCAAGAGACCCAGTACTTC.

V and J are TRBV6-1 and TRBJ1-3; D possibly corresponds to TRBD1 (5 bases). The germline V gene has CDR1 MNHNS and CDR2 SASEGT. The CDR3 loop spans 14 amino acids. The ends were cut back, 1 base at V and 6 bases at J, with 10 bases in the middle. CDR3 nucleotide sequence: TGTGCCAGCAGTGAAGGAGGACAAATAAACACCATATATTTT. Its protein product is CASSEGGQINTIYF.

The chain couples TRBV30 to TRBJ1-5; D remains ambiguous. The CDR3 is 14 residues long. V was clipped by 0 bases and J by 2 bases, with 8 bases between them. Per germline, CDR1 GTSNPN and CDR2 SVGIG (reference sequence). In DNA form, the CDR3 reads TGTGCCTGGAGTGTATCCACTCGCAATCAGCCCCAGCATTTT. Protein product: CAWSVSTRNQPQHF.

V and J are TRBV18 and TRBJ1-3; perhaps TRBD1 as D (6 bases). Germline V gives CDR1 KGHSH, CDR2 LQKENI. Trimming pared 8 bases from V and 1 base from J, leaving 15 bases between. This CDR3 comprises 15 residues. Here the CDR3 reads CASTETTGSGNTIYF. CDR3 nucleotides: TGTGCCAGCACAGAGACAACAGGGTCTGGAAACACCATATATTTT.

V gene TRBV9 combines with J gene TRBJ2-5; D unclear. Between the trimmed V and J ends, which lost 0 bases and 2 bases, there was a span of 14 bases. The CDR3 sequence is 16 residues long. In germline, CDR1 is SGDLS, CDR2 YYNGEE. In DNA, the CDR3 is TGTGCCAGCAGCGTAGCTCAGGACCCAAGGCAAGAGACCCAGTACTTC. Translation: CASSVAQDPRQETQYF.

The chain joins TRBV10-1 to TRBJ1-4, with D possibly being TRBD1 (5 bases). CDR3 length equals 14 residues. The ends were cut back, 8 bases at V and 8 bases at J, with 18 bases in the middle. Germline CDR1 reads WNHNN; CDR2 reads SYGVQD (reference sequence). In DNA form, the CDR3 reads TGCGCCAGCTTGGGGGACGTTTCGATAGAAAAACTGTTTTTT. Translation gives CASLGDVSIEKLFF.

J is TRBJ2-3 and V is TRBV6-4; the match to TRBD2 covers 13 bases. From germline, CDR1 is MRHNA and CDR2 SNTAGT. This CDR3 has 16 residues. Germline trimming cut 5 bases from V and 2 bases from J; bases unmatched to any gene: 4. CDR3 loop: CASSQLAGGLTDTQYF. The CDR3 region has the DNA TGTGCCAGCAGTCAACTAGCGGGGGGGCTCACAGATACGCAGTATTTT.